The following is a T cell receptor (beta chain) sequence with its context. Some clones are missing from TCRdb's copy, which holds only in-frame ones; the method was immunoSEQ multiplex PCR. The sample contains some 190,000 clones, approximately 88% of which appear only once. CDR1 is LGHDT and CDR2 is YNNKEL in the germline V gene (reference sequence). This CDR3 is built from 15 residues. V was trimmed by 0 bases and J by 1 base, leaving 9 bases between them. These data come from a study of blood T cell repertoires in COVID-19. Study-level background: Acute and convalescent COVID-19 samples came from the United States, Italy and Spain. Sample material is recorded as cDNA or gDNA derived from T cells, B-cell-depleted T cells, or PBMCs.

Categorization into cohorts depended on clinical history that participants reported. This sequence joins TRBV3-1 (or the pseudogene TRBV3-2) and TRBJ1-1, with D hard to call. The clonotype comes from a woman aged 25 to 39 who had recovered from COVID-19. Sequencing was carried out using PBMCs or T cells enriched from blood (not recorded which). The CDR3 DNA reads as TGTGCCAGCAGCCAAGAATGGCAGTCGAACACTGAAGCTTTCTTT. It yields the protein CASSQEWQSNTEAFF.